This record looks at one TCR beta chain sequence and its context. Its antigen remains unknown. Researchers ran the PCR with 60 Vbeta and 13 Jbeta primers. In the study's own analysis: Roughly 11 million of the 80 million or so unique TCR beta chains counted in a later analysis were shared. Produced via immunoSEQ multiplex PCR; TCRdb's table is partial and in-frame only. The V and J calls and clone size were taken over from that table, and D and trimming were inferred from the DNA. Here the sample spans 130,000 to 150,000 clones, about 80% being singletons. V trimming: 5 bases; J trimming: 4 bases; junction bases outside the gene matches: 15. This CDR3 region has 18 residues. CDR1 LNHDA and CDR2 SQIVND come from the germline V gene (reference sequence). These data are taken from a study of cytomegalovirus exposure and HLA in healthy donors. The study, taken as a whole, reports: Later analysis associated a missense DCLRE1C variant with TCR beta V- and J-gene trimming. Researchers reported from a later analysis that most CMV-associated TCR beta chains appeared HLA-restricted.

Sequences were obtained from PBMCs. This rearrangement joins TRBV19 to TRBJ1-1; 11 positions agree with TRBD1. This sequence originates from a woman aged 18-35 years in good health and CMV-seropositive. The CDR3: CASSPGTGGTVGGTEAFF. CDR3 coding DNA: TGTGCCAGTAGTCCTGGGACAGGGGGTACGGTGGGGGGCACTGAAGCTTTCTTT.